The clone carrying this T cell receptor beta chain turned up a few times. Its specificity is unknown. The data stem from a study of response to subunit inactivated influenza vaccine. Findings and limits, study-wide: There was a suggestion from the authors that each seasonal influenza vaccination recruits few new T cells.

TCRdb re-called the RT-PCR reads with MiXCR, one entry per CDR3 protein. The sample records 500,000 or so distinct CDR3 sequences, more than 15% being singletons. V was cut by 3 bases and J by 16 bases, with 16 bases left in between. The CDR3 consists of 12 residues. The clonotype originates from a man aged 50 to 69 who received an inactivated influenza vaccine. Sample: CD4+ T cells sorted from PBMCs, taken about 23 months after vaccination. The chain employs TRBV12-3 or TRBV12-4 and TRBJ2-4; D is perhaps TRBD2 (5 bases). CDR3 sequence: CASSLSGGPRYF. The CDR3 DNA reads as TGTGCCAGCAGTTTGAGTGGCGGGCCCCGATACTTC.